The entry below describes one T cell receptor (beta chain). This entry belongs to a study of blood T cells in healthy people across ages. A second PCR of about 7 to 12 cycles used a sample-barcoded 5' primer and a J-beta primer mix. From the 5' RACE reads, TCRdb called clonotypes with MiXCR, one entry per CDR3 protein. The table lists about 930,000 distinct CDR3 sequences, about 27% of them singletons, with approximately 10% in the top ten. This CDR3 has 13 residues. Germline V gene lookup returns CDR1 SNHLY and CDR2 FYNNEI. Trimming removed 6 bases from V and 7 bases from J; junction bases left unmatched: 6. These data are also associated with another study on T cells of mothers and their children.

V usage is TRBV2 and J usage is TRBJ1-3, with 7 bases identical to TRBD1. Sequences were obtained from blood. This receptor was identified in a woman between 40 and 55 years old in good health. DNA of the CDR3: TGTGCCAGCAGCGTACGACAGGGTAACACCATATATTTT. Protein: CASSVRQGNTIYF. The complete variable domain, with remaining parts taken from reference TRBV2 and TRBJ1-3, reads EPEVTQTPSHQVTQMGQEVILRCVPISNHLYFYWYRQILGQKVEFLVSFYNNEISEKSEIFDDQFSVERPDGSNFTLKIRSTKLEDSAMYFCASSVRQGNTIYFGEGSWLTVV.